Listed here are 22 T cell receptor beta chains from one sample, sequenced in a study of T cell repertoires in cytomegalovirus infection (dated by TCRdb to the late 2010s). Sequenced using an Illumina HiSeq 1500. The public reads were quality trimmed at Q25 with fastp and then assembled into clones with MiXCR by TCRdb, keeping productive beta chains. Rows are combined by CDR3 protein, so each entry shows the most common genes and DNA. The sample table lists roughly 130,000 distinct CDR3 sequences, roughly 9% of them with a count of one. Around 10% of the sample lies in the top ten. Sequencing was performed on PBMCs. These receptor sequences come from a human donor in good health (CMV status not recorded). Some clones in this sample may be carry-over from other donors' samples.

This chain uses TRBV5-1 with TRBJ2-1; D uncertain. Between the trimmed V and J ends, which lost 1 base and 3 bases, there was a span of 14 bases. The V gene's germline CDR1 is SGHRS and CDR2 YFSETQ. The CDR3 totals 16 residues. CDR3 sequence reads: CASSLRFAGNYNEQFF. Written as DNA, the CDR3 is TGCGCCAGCAGCTTGAGGTTCGCTGGGAACTACAATGAGCAGTTCTTC. Full variable domain (outside the CDR3, taken from reference TRBV5-1 and TRBJ2-1): KAGVTQTPRYLIKTRGQQVTLSCSPISGHRSVSWYQQTPGQGLQFLFEYFSETQRNKGNFPGRFSGRQFSNSRSEMNVSTLELGDSALYLCASSLRFAGNYNEQFFGPGTRLTVL.

This clonotype was counted ten times or more. The chain couples TRBV10-3 to TRBJ1-2; D is possibly TRBD1 (5 bases). In germline, CDR1 is ENHRY, CDR2 SYGVKD. The CDR3 runs 13 residues. Trimming took off 8 bases at V and 3 bases at J, with 13 bases between the two ends. This chain's CDR3 is CAIGAGEYYGYTF. Written as DNA, the CDR3 is TGTGCCATCGGGGCCGGGGAGTACTATGGCTACACCTTC.

The table lists this clonotype with many counts. The rearrangement uses TRBV7-9 and TRBJ1-1; D ambiguous. Germline values: CDR1 SEHNR, CDR2 FQNEAQ (reference sequence). The CDR3 is made up of 16 amino acids. V was shortened by 0 bases and J by 3 bases, with 14 bases between the two germline ends. The CDR3 nucleotides read TGTGCCAGCAGCTTAGCGGGCAGTCAGTATTACACTGAAGCTTTCTTT. Translated, it gives CASSLAGSQYYTEAFF.

This clonotype appeared many times. The genes are TRBV7-9 and TRBJ2-7; D remains unclear. In germline, CDR1 is SEHNR, CDR2 FQNEAQ (reference sequence). The CDR3 is 13 residues long. Trimming cost V 6 bases and J 0 bases, with 9 bases left between them. The CDR3 here is CASSSRGSYEQYF. The CDR3 DNA follows: TGTGCCAGCAGTTCTCGAGGCTCCTACGAGCAGTACTTC.

This rearrangement joins TRBV29-1 to TRBJ1-2; D not certain. The CDR3 length is 12 residues. Trimming removed 2 bases at V and 6 bases at J, with 10 bases between. Germline V CDR1 and CDR2: SQVTM, ANQGSEA. The CDR3: CSVEPDLNGYTF. The CDR3 region has the DNA TGCAGCGTTGAACCCGACTTGAATGGCTACACCTTC. The variable domain in full, with the rest retrieved from reference TRBV29-1 and TRBJ1-2, is SAVISQKPSRDICQRGTSLTIQCQVDSQVTMMFWYRQQPGQSLTLIATANQGSEATYESGFVIDKFPISRPNLTFSTLTVSNMSPEDSSIYLCSVEPDLNGYTFGSGTRLTVV.

This clonotype was seen at least ten times. The chain recombines TRBV7-2 with TRBJ2-1, with D perhaps TRBD1 (5 bases). The CDR3 contains 15 residues. The V and J ends lost 3 bases and 0 bases respectively, with 9 bases between them. The germline V gene encodes CDR1 SGHTA and CDR2 FQGNSA. CDR3 nucleotides: TGTGCCAGCAGCTTCAGGGTAGGCTCCTACAATGAGCAGTTCTTC. Translation gives CASSFRVGSYNEQFF.

This chain uses TRBV5-4 with TRBJ2-1; perhaps TRBD1 as D (5 bases). CDR1 and CDR2 from the germline V gene are SGHNT and YYREEE (reference sequence). V shed 0 bases and J shed 7 bases, with 14 bases lying between them. The CDR3 runs 15 residues. This chain's CDR3 is CASSLVGVIQNEQFF. CDR3 DNA sequence: TGTGCCAGCAGCTTGGTAGGGGTAATCCAGAATGAGCAGTTCTTC.

This clonotype was counted at least ten times. The chain joins TRBV19 to TRBJ1-5; D ambiguous. The CDR3 contains 15 residues. Germline CDR1 LNHDA, CDR2 SQIVND (reference sequence). V dropped 0 bases and J dropped 5 bases, with 11 bases sitting between them. CDR3 residues: CASSIEGRSDQPQHF. In nucleotides, the CDR3 is TGTGCCAGTAGTATAGAAGGCAGGTCGGATCAGCCCCAGCATTTT.

The J gene is TRBJ2-1, the V gene TRBV2; D may correspond to TRBD1 or TRBD2 (5 bases each). Germline V gene lookup returns CDR1 SNHLY and CDR2 FYNNEI. V was clipped by 3 bases and J by 4 bases, with 19 bases between them. This CDR3 contains 17 residues. The CDR3 region has the DNA TGTGCCAGCAGTGAGGGGACCACTAGGGCCCTTTACAATGAGCAGTTCTTC. Protein product: CASSEGTTRALYNEQFF.

This clonotype has at least ten counts. The CDR3 DNA is TGTGCCAGCAGCTTAGGGCCCCAACGAGCTTTCTTT. It specifies CASSLGPQRAFF. This chain connects TRBV7-2 to TRBJ1-1, with D unclear. CDR1 and CDR2 from the germline V gene are SGHTA and FQGNSA. Trimming pared 1 base from V and 10 bases from J, leaving 10 bases between. This CDR3 contains 12 residues.

This clonotype was picked up many times. This chain uses TRBV2 with TRBJ1-4; 9 nucleotides agree with TRBD1. The CDR3 extends over 15 amino acids. V was clipped by 6 bases and J by 4 bases; unmatched bases: 6. Germline loops: CDR1 SNHLY, CDR2 FYNNEI. CDR3 sequence reads: CASSQRTGVNEKLFF. The CDR3 coding sequence is TGTGCCAGCAGCCAAAGGACAGGGGTTAATGAAAAACTGTTTTTT.

The chain couples TRBV13 to TRBJ2-7; D remains unclear. V lost 3 bases to trimming and J lost 7 bases, with 22 bases between them. This CDR3 comprises 16 residues. Germline values: CDR1 PRHDT, CDR2 FYEKMQ (reference sequence). The CDR3 protein is CASSFGQPTGWTEQYF. CDR3 DNA: TGTGCCAGCAGCTTTGGCCAGCCAACCGGCTGGACGGAGCAGTACTTC.

Many counts were recorded for this clonotype. The V gene is TRBV11-3, the J gene TRBJ2-1; 12 bases line up with TRBD2. Germline CDR1 reads SGHNT; CDR2 reads YENEEA. The CDR3 consists of 17 residues. V gave up 1 base and J gave up 2 bases; unmatched junction bases: 3. The CDR3, as DNA: TGTGCCAGCAGCTTAGCTCTAGCGGGGGGGGCCTACAATGAGCAGTTCTTC. Its protein product is CASSLALAGGAYNEQFF.

This clonotype was picked up many times. The chain combines TRBV28 with TRBJ1-4; TRBD1 agrees at 8 bases. The length of the CDR3 is 15 residues. V dropped 2 bases and J dropped 5; count of bases not matched to a gene: 4. Germline V gene lookup returns CDR1 MDHEN and CDR2 SYDVKM. In nucleotides, the CDR3 is TGTGCCAGCAGTTTAGCAGGGGGCCCGAATGAAAAACTGTTTTTT. Protein sequence: CASSLAGGPNEKLFF.

This clonotype occurred many times. The chain is built from TRBV2 and TRBJ1-1, with 8 bases lining up with TRBD1. CDR3 length: 18 residues. Germline V gives CDR1 SNHLY, CDR2 FYNNEI. J was trimmed by 0 bases and V by 5 bases; bases with no gene match: 14. CDR3 sequence (DNA): TGTGCCAGCAGTCATGCCAGGGGGCATGAAACCATGAACACTGAAGCTTTCTTT. Its protein product is CASSHARGHETMNTEAFF.

This clonotype was seen many times. V is TRBV5-1 and J is TRBJ2-3; either TRBD1 or TRBD2 may fit D (6 bases each). This CDR3 comprises 15 residues. Germline V CDR1 and CDR2: SGHRS, YFSETQ. V lost 4 bases to trimming and J lost 1 base, with 13 bases between them. For the CDR3, the DNA is TGCGCCAGCAGCGGATCTAGGGGGGGCACAGATACGCAGTATTTT. This gives the protein CASSGSRGGTDTQYF.

The genes are TRBV28 and TRBJ2-1; 13 bases are shared with TRBD2. Germline V CDR1 and CDR2: MDHEN, SYDVKM. Trimming at V came to 5 bases and at J to 4 bases, leaving 8 bases not matched to a gene. The CDR3 consists of 17 residues. The CDR3 sequence: CASSTGLGLAGYNEQFF. The CDR3 nucleotides are TGTGCCAGCAGTACCGGCCTGGGACTAGCGGGGTACAATGAGCAGTTCTTC.

This clonotype was detected many times. The gene calls are TRBV5-6 and TRBJ2-7; D unclear. The CDR3 loop spans 15 amino acids. From germline, CDR1 is SGHDT and CDR2 YYEEEE. V shed 3 bases and J shed 7 bases, with 20 bases lying between them. For the CDR3, the DNA is TGTGCCAGCAGCTGGAGCACAGAGACCAGGTTAGAGCAGTACTTC. It encodes CASSWSTETRLEQYF.

This clonotype has more than one count but fewer than ten. This chain uses TRBV2 with TRBJ1-1; no clear D. Trimming removed 1 base from V and 1 base from J, with 13 bases in between. CDR1 and CDR2 (germline): SNHLY, FYNNEI. The CDR3 length is 16 residues. CDR3 nucleotide sequence: TGTGCCAGCAGTGAAGGAATAACAACACCGAACACTGAAGCTTTCTTT. Translated, it gives CASSEGITTPNTEAFF.

This clonotype came up many times. The chain couples TRBV29-1 to TRBJ2-2; D ambiguous. Per germline, CDR1 SQVTM and CDR2 ANQGSEA. The CDR3 is 11 residues long. Trimming took 5 bases from V and 7 from J, leaving 8 bases between them. CDR3 DNA sequence: TGCAGCGTTAGACTCCTCGGGGAGCTGTTTTTT. This codes for CSVRLLGELFF.

This clonotype showed up just a few times. The gene calls are TRBV2 and TRBJ2-1, with D perhaps TRBD1 (6 bases). This CDR3 is built from 18 residues. Trimming removed 6 bases from V and 6 bases from J, with 27 bases in between. In germline, CDR1 is SNHLY, CDR2 FYNNEI. CDR3 bases: TGTGCCAGCAGAGCCTCCTCCTGGGACACGGGCATTTTCAATGAGCAGTTCTTC. Translated: CASRASSWDTGIFNEQFF.

Many counts were recorded for this clonotype. The chain carries TRBV12-3 or TRBV12-4 and TRBJ2-7; perhaps TRBD1 as D (7 bases). Trimming pared 4 bases from V and 6 bases from J, leaving 19 bases between. The CDR3 runs 15 residues. Written as DNA, the CDR3 is TGTGCCAGCAGTTCCCTCGGCGGAGGGGGCTCCGAGCAGTACTTC. This gives the protein CASSSLGGGGSEQYF.